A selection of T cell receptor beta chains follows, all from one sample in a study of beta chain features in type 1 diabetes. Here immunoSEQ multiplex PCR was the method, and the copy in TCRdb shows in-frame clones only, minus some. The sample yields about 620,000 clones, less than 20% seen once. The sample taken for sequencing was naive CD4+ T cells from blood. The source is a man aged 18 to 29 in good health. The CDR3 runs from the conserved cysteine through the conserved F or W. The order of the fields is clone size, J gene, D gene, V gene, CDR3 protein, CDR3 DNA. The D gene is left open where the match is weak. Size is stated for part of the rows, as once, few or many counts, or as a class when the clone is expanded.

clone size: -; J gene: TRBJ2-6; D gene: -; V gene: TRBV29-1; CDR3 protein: CSVGGTGANVLTF; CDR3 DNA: TGCAGCGTTGGGGGTACTGGGGCCAACGTCCTGACTTTC
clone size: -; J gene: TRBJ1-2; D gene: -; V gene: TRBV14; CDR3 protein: CASSQDRAGNYGYTF; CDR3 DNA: TGTGCCAGCAGCCAAGATAGGGCAGGGAACTATGGCTACACCTTC
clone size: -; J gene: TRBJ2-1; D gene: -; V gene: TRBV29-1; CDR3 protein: CSVEAPSRKTYNEQFF; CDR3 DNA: TGCAGCGTTGAAGCCCCCTCCCGGAAAACCTACAATGAGCAGTTCTTC
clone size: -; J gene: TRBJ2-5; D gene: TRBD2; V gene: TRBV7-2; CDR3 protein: CASSPPGLRQETQYF; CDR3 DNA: TGTGCCAGCAGCCCCCCGGGACTAAGGCAAGAGACCCAGTACTTC
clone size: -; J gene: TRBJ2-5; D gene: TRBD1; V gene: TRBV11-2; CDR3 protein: CASSHTGTGIIQVQETQYF; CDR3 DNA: TGTGCCAGCAGCCATACCGGGACAGGGATAATCCAAGTCCAAGAGACCCAGTACTTC
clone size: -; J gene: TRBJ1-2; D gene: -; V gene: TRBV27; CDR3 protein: CASSFIRGNYGYTF; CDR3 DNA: TGTGCCAGCAGTTTTATTAGGGGTAACTATGGCTACACCTTC
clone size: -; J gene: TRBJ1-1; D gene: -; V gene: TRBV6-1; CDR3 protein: CASSSPQGEAFF; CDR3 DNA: TGTGCCAGCAGTTCCCCGCAGGGTGAAGCTTTCTTT
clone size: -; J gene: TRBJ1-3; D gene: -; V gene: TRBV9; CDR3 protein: CASSVAEGPGNTIYF; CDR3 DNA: TGTGCCAGCAGCGTAGCCGAAGGCCCTGGAAACACCATATATTTT
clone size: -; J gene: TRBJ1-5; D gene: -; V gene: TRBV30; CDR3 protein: CAWSEQGGQPQHF; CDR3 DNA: TGTGCCTGGAGTGAACAGGGAGGACAGCCCCAGCATTTT
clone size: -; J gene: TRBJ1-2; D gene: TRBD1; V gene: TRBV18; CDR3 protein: CASSTNTGGVIGYTF; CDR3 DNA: TGTGCCAGCTCTACAAATACAGGGGGCGTTATTGGCTACACCTTC
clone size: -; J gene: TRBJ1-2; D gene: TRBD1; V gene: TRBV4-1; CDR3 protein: CASSQDLGDRDLFNYGYTF; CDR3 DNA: TGCGCCAGCAGCCAAGACTTGGGGGACAGGGATTTGTTTAACTATGGCTACACCTTC
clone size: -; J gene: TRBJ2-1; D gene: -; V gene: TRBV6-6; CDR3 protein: CASSDEDNEQFF; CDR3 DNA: TGTGCCAGCAGCGATGAGGACAATGAGCAGTTCTTC
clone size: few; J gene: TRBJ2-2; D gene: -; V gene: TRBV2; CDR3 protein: CASSVRDTGELFF; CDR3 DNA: TGTGCCAGCAGTGTCAGGGACACCGGGGAGCTGTTTTTT
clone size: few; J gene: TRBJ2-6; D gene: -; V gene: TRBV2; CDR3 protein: CASSENRAGANVLTF; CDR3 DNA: TGTGCCAGCAGTGAAAACCGTGCTGGGGCCAACGTCCTGACTTTC
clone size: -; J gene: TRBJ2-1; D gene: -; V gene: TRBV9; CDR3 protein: CASSPPGTRSYNEQFF; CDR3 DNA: TGTGCCAGCAGCCCACCCGGGACACGCTCCTACAATGAGCAGTTCTTC
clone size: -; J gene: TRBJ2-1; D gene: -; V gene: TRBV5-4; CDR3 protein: CASSLVYPPNEQFF; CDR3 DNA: TGTGCCAGCAGCTTGGTTTATCCACCCAATGAGCAGTTCTTC
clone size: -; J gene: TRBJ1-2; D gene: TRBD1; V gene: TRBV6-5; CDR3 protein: CASRRTGGFNGYTF; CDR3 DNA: TGTGCCAGCAGAAGAACAGGGGGGTTTAATGGCTACACCTTC
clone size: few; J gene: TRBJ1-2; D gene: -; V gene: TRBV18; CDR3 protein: CASSLGSNYGYTF; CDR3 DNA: TGTGCCAGCTCCCTCGGTTCTAACTATGGCTACACCTTC
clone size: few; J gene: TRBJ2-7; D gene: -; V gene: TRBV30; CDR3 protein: CAWSKTSSREQYF; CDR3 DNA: TGTGCCTGGAGTAAGACTAGTAGCAGGGAGCAGTACTTC
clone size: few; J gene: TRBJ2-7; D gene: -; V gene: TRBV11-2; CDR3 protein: CASSLIPGVEQYF; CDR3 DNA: TGTGCCAGCAGCTTAATACCGGGTGTAGAGCAGTACTTC
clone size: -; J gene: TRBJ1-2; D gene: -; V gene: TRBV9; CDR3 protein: CASSVVGVPYGYTF; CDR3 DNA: TGTGCCAGCAGCGTAGTGGGGGTTCCCTATGGCTACACCTTC
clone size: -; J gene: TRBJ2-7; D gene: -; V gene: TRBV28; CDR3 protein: CASSGDRLYEQYF; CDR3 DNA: TGTGCCAGCAGTGGGGACCGTCTCTACGAGCAGTACTTC
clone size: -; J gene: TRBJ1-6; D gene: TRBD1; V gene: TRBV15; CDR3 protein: CATGPGTGRTSPLHF; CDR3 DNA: TGTGCCACCGGCCCCGGGACAGGGCGGACTTCACCCCTCCACTTT
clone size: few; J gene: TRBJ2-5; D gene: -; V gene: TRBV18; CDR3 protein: CASSPETGPATQYF; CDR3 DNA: TGTGCCAGCTCACCGGAGACAGGCCCGGCGACCCAGTACTTC
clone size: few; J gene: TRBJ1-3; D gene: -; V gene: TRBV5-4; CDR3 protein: CASSFGTTGNTIYF; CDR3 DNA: TGTGCCAGCAGCTTTGGGACAACTGGAAACACCATATATTTT
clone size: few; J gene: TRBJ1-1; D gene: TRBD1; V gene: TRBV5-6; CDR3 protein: CASSLGDRNTEAFF; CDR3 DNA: TGTGCCAGCAGCTTGGGGGACAGGAACACTGAAGCTTTCTTT
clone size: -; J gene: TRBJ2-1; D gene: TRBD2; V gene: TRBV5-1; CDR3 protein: CASSGKTSGDNEQFF; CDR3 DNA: TGCGCCAGCAGCGGGAAGACTAGCGGGGACAATGAGCAGTTCTTC
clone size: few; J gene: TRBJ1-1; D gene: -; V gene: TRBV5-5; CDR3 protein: CASRFSGRDTEAFF; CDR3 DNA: TGTGCCAGCAGGTTCAGCGGGAGGGACACTGAAGCTTTCTTT
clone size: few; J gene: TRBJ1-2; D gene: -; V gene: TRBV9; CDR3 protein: CASSVETGPYTF; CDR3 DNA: TGTGCCAGCAGCGTAGAGACAGGCCCCTACACCTTC
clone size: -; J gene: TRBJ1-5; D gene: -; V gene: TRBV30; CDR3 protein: CAWSVPGLGNQPQHF; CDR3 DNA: TGTGCCTGGAGTGTCCCAGGGTTGGGCAATCAGCCCCAGCATTTT
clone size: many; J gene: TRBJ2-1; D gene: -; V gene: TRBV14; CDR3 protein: CASSQSRRNEQFF; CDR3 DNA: TGTGCCAGCAGCCAGTCCCGAAGGAATGAGCAGTTCTTC
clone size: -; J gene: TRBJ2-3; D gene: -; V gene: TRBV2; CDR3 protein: CASSTSPGWGTDTQYF; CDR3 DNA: TGTGCCAGCAGCACGAGTCCCGGATGGGGCACAGATACGCAGTATTTT
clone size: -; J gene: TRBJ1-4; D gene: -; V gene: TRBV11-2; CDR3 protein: CASSPGLTLEKLFF; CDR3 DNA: TGTGCCAGCAGCCCTGGACTGACTCTTGAAAAACTGTTTTTT
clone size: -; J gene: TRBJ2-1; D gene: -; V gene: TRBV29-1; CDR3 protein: CSVNSNSYNEQFF; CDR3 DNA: TGCAGCGTTAACAGTAATTCCTACAATGAGCAGTTCTTC
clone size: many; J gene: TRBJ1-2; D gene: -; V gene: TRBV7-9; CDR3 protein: CASSVTGTKDYGYTF; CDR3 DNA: TGTGCCAGCAGCGTTACAGGGACCAAGGACTATGGCTACACCTTC
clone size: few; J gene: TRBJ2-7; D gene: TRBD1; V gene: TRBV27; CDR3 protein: CASSTGQGIYEQYF; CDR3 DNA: TGTGCCAGCAGTACAGGACAGGGGATTTACGAGCAGTACTTC
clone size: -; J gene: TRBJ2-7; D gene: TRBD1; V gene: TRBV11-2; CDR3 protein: CASSPDRAHEQYF; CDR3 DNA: TGTGCCAGCAGCCCGGACAGGGCACACGAGCAGTACTTC
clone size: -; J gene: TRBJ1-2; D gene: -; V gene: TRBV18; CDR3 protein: CASSPKGDGYTF; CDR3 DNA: TGTGCCAGCTCACCTAAGGGAGACGGCTACACCTTC
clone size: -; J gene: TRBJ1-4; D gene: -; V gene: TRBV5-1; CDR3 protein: CASSLNGANEKLFF; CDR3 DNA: TGCGCCAGCAGCCTCAACGGGGCTAATGAAAAACTGTTTTTT
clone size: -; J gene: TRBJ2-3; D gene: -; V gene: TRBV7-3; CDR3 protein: CASKGGDTQYF; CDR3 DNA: TGTGCCAGCAAGGGGGGAGATACGCAGTATTTT
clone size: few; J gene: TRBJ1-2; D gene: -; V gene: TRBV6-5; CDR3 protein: CASRRESLYGYTF; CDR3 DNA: TGTGCCAGCAGGAGGGAGTCCCTCTATGGCTACACCTTC
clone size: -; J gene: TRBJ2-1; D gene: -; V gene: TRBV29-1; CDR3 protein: CSVEFGKNNEQFF; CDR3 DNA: TGCAGCGTTGAATTTGGGAAAAACAATGAGCAGTTCTTC
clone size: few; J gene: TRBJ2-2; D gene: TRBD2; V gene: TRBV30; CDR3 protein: CAWSPGLAGTGELFF; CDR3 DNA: TGTGCCTGGAGTCCGGGACTAGCCGGTACCGGGGAGCTGTTTTTT
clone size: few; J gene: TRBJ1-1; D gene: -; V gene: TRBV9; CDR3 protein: CASSPPGKNTEAFF; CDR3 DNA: TGTGCCAGCAGCCCCCCGGGCAAGAACACTGAAGCTTTCTTT
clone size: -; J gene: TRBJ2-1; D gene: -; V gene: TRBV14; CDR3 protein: CASSQENPYGSSYNEQFF; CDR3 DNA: TGTGCCAGCAGCCAAGAAAACCCCTACGGTAGCTCCTACAATGAGCAGTTCTTC
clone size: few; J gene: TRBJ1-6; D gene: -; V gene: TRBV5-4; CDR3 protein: CASSYAGVSPLHF; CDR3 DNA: TGTGCCAGCAGTTACGCAGGGGTTTCACCCCTCCACTTT
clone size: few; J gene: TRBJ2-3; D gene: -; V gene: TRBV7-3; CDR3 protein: CASSPQIGWGSYTDTQYF; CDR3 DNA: TGTGCCAGCAGCCCACAAATCGGGTGGGGCAGCTACACAGATACGCAGTATTTT
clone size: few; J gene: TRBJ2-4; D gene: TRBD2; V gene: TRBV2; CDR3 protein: CASSVREVNIQYF; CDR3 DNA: TGTGCCAGCAGTGTACGGGAGGTAAACATTCAGTACTTC
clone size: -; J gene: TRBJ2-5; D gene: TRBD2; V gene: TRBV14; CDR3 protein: CASSQTTSRHGETQYF; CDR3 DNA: TGTGCCAGCAGCCAAACGACTAGCAGGCACGGAGAGACCCAGTACTTC
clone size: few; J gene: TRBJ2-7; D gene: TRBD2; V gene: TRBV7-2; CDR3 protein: CASSLTSGTYYEQYF; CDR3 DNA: TGTGCCAGCAGCCTGACTAGCGGGACTTACTACGAGCAGTACTTC
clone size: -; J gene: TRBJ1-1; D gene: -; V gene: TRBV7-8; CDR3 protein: CASSSRGGYTEAFF; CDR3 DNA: TGTGCCAGCAGCTCCCGGGGGGGGTACACTGAAGCTTTCTTT